Presented here are 6 T cell receptor beta chains from one specimen sequenced in a study of siplizumab effects on memory and regulatory T cells. Clones were sequenced by immunoSEQ multiplex PCR, and TCRdb holds only the in-frame ones, with some missing. This table has about 120,000 clones, around 93% appearing once. Material: non-Treg CD4+ T cells sorted from blood. These receptors were obtained from a human donor in good health.

V usage is TRBV6-5 and J usage is TRBJ1-1; perhaps TRBD1 as D (5 bases). The V end lost 5 bases, the J end lost 4 bases, and 5 bases lay between the germline ends. This CDR3 spans 11 amino acids. Germline V CDR1 and CDR2: MNHEY, SVGAGI. CDR3 coding DNA: TGTGCCAGCAGTGGGGCCACTGAAGCTTTCTTT. It translates to CASSGATEAFF.

The sample holds one count of this clone. The V and J genes are TRBV9 and TRBJ2-3; D call uncertain. CDR1 and CDR2 from the germline V gene are SGDLS and YYNGEE. The V gene lost 0 bases and the J gene lost 0 bases, with 5 bases spanning the gap. This CDR3 spans 14 amino acids. The DNA for the CDR3 is TGTGCCAGCAGCGTAGGTTGGAGCACAGATACGCAGTATTTT. Translated, it gives CASSVGWSTDTQYF.

V and J are TRBV19 and TRBJ1-3; the D is unclear. Trimming removed 5 bases from V and 4 bases from J, with 15 bases in between. This CDR3 has 15 amino acids. CDR1 is LNHDA and CDR2 is SQIVND in the germline V gene (reference sequence). DNA of the CDR3: TGTGCCAGTAGTTCCTCCGAGGCGCGGGGAAACACCATATATTTT. Its protein is CASSSSEARGNTIYF.

The gene calls are TRBV2 and TRBJ2-5; TRBD2 agrees at 12 bases. In germline, CDR1 is SNHLY, CDR2 FYNNEI. The V segment lost 4 bases and the J segment 4 bases; nucleotides outside the gene matches: 7. The CDR3 runs 16 residues. CDR3 amino acids: CASSASGGAGGETQYF. The DNA of the CDR3 is TGTGCCAGCAGTGCTAGCGGGGGGGCCGGGGGAGAGACCCAGTACTTC.

V gene TRBV19 combines with J gene TRBJ1-1; D might be TRBD1 (6 bases). CDR3 length: 15 residues. Germline V gives CDR1 LNHDA, CDR2 SQIVND (reference sequence). V dropped 5 bases and J dropped 4 bases, with 17 bases sitting between them. CDR3 nucleotides: TGTGCCAGTAGTTCCCAAGGAGGGGGTGGCACTGAAGCTTTCTTT. This gives the protein CASSSQGGGGTEAFF.

This clone was detected only once. This chain uses TRBV7-8 with TRBJ1-2; D ambiguous. CDR3 size: 14 residues. Germline V gives CDR1 SGHVS, CDR2 FQNEAQ. Trimming stripped 1 base from V and 1 base from J, with 7 bases between. Here the CDR3 reads CASSLGPGNYGYTF. CDR3 in DNA: TGTGCCAGCAGCTTAGGTCCGGGTAACTATGGCTACACCTTC.